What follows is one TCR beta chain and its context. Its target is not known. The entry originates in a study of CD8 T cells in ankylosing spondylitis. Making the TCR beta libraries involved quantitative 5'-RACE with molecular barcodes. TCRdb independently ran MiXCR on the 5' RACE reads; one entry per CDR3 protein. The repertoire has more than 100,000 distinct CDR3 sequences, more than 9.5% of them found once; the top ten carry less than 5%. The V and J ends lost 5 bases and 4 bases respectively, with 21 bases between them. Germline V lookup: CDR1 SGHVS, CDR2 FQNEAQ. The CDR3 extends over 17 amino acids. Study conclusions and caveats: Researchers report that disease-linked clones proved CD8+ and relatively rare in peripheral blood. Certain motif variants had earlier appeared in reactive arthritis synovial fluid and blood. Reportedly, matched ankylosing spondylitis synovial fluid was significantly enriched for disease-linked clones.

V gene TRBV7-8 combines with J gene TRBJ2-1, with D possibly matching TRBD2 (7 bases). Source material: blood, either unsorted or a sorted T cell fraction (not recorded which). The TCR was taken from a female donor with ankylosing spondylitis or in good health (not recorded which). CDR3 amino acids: CASSPRRGGSGYNEQFF. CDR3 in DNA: TGTGCCAGCAGCCCACGGCGAGGGGGTAGCGGGTACAATGAGCAGTTCTTC.